The source of this TCR beta chain is a study of identifying expanded T cells in peripheral blood. A word on this clone: Its antigen is undetermined.

Findings and limits, study-wide: Across healthy donors, higher total template counts meant significantly greater roughly 2-week count variance. Approximately 1.2 clones differed between technical replicates, versus about 16 and 19 over time.

Profiling relied on immunoSEQ multiplex PCR, and the TCRdb table lists in-frame clones only, not all of them. The sample shows some 70,000 clones, roughly 90% of them seen only once. Per the germline V gene, CDR1 is SQVTM and CDR2 is ANQGSEA. The CDR3 is 13 residues long. The V gene lost 7 bases and the J gene lost 7 bases, with 19 bases spanning the gap. The clonotype was recovered from a person aged 18-70 years in good health. The chain uses TRBV29-1 and TRBJ1-1; D uncertain. The sequenced sample was blood. CDR3 protein: CSAPSRIVSEAFF. DNA of the CDR3: TGCAGCGCCCCCTCCCGGATTGTAAGTGAAGCTTTCTTT. Full variable domain (outside the CDR3, taken from reference TRBV29-1 and TRBJ1-1): SAVISQKPSRDICQRGTSLTIQCQVDSQVTMMFWYRQQPGQSLTLIATANQGSEATYESGFVIDKFPISRPNLTFSTLTVSNMSPEDSSIYLCSAPSRIVSEAFFGQGTRLTVV.